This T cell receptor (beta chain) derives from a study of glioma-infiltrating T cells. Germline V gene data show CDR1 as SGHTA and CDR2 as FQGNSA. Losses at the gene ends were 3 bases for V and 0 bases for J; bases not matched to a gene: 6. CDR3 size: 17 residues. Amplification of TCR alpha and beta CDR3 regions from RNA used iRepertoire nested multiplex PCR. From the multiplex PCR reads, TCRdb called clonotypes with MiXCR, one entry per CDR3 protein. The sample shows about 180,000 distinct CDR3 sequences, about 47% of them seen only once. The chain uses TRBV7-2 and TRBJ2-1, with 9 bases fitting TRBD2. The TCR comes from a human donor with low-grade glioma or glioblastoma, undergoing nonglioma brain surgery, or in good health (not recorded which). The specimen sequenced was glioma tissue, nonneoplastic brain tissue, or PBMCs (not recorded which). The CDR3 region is CASSFLAGLNSYNEQFF. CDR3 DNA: TGTGCCAGCAGCTTTCTAGCGGGACTAAACTCCTACAATGAGCAGTTCTTC.